This T cell receptor (beta chain) is drawn from a study of T cell responses to AZD1222 COVID-19 vaccine. The overall study: Recipients boosted at about 4 weeks or about 12 weeks are pooled. Study-level findings and limits: The reported proportion of spike-specific TCRs targeting unmutated variant regions was nearly half. With two AZD1222 doses given, Spike-specific TCR breadth and depth both rose. The sample set comprised mostly white British donors with more females, and clonal diversity was possibly underestimated.

The data were produced by immunoSEQ multiplex PCR, yet TCRdb's version contains in-frame clones alone and is incomplete. Among over 100,000 clones listed, about nine tenths were seen once. As for this clone: Antigen unknown.

Per germline, CDR1 KGHSH and CDR2 LQKENI. CDR3 size: 14 residues. The V and J ends lost 6 bases and 1 base respectively, with 12 bases between them. V gene TRBV18 combines with J gene TRBJ1-1; D is undetermined. The sequence was collected from an adult in good health. Sequencing was performed on peripheral blood, taken on day 0 of AZD1222 vaccination. As DNA, the CDR3 is TGTGCCAGCTCTCCCTTGCCTACGAACACTGAAGCTTTCTTT. This encodes CASSPLPTNTEAFF.